This is a list of T cell receptor beta chains from one sample in a study of blood T cell repertoires in COVID-19. Measured with immunoSEQ multiplex PCR; TCRdb has only the in-frame clones, and not every one. The sample includes 150,000 to 200,000 clones, 70% to 80% of them seen just once. Sequencing was carried out using peripheral blood. Every receptor here comes from a man between 50 and 59 years old who had recovered from COVID-19. CDR3s include the opening cysteine and the closing phenylalanine or tryptophan.

j_call: TRBJ2-7
v_call: TRBV6-2/TRBV6-3
cdr3_aa: CASSYTTGFGEQYF

j_call: TRBJ1-4
v_call: TRBV7-9
cdr3_aa: CASSLRREGEKLFF

j_call: TRBJ2-3
v_call: TRBV11-1
cdr3_aa: CASSLLGTSGIGTQYF

j_call: TRBJ2-7
v_call: TRBV12-3/TRBV12-4
cdr3_aa: CASSGDTFYEQYF

j_call: TRBJ1-3
v_call: TRBV4-2
cdr3_aa: CASSQEGRAGNTIYF

j_call: TRBJ2-3
v_call: TRBV6-5
cdr3_aa: CASSYAGLVDTQYF

j_call: TRBJ1-1
v_call: TRBV27
cdr3_aa: CASSLFPGGGRSTEAFF

j_call: TRBJ1-5
v_call: TRBV6-2/TRBV6-3
cdr3_aa: CASSLSRPSQPQHF

j_call: TRBJ2-1
v_call: TRBV5-6
cdr3_aa: CASSLLPTGNNEQFF

j_call: TRBJ2-2
v_call: TRBV2
cdr3_aa: CASTENLAGVTGELFF

j_call: TRBJ2-7
v_call: TRBV3-1/TRBV3-2
cdr3_aa: CASSHSASGYEQYF

j_call: TRBJ1-4
v_call: TRBV7-6
cdr3_aa: CASSLGRNEKLFF

j_call: TRBJ2-2
v_call: TRBV7-3
cdr3_aa: CASSLKAAGELFF

j_call: TRBJ2-1
v_call: TRBV7-2
cdr3_aa: CASSLGYSGRPGFNEQFF

j_call: TRBJ2-3
v_call: TRBV6-5
cdr3_aa: CASKTSGYTDTQYF

j_call: TRBJ1-2
v_call: TRBV5-1
cdr3_aa: CASSFDSELKGYTF

j_call: TRBJ2-7
v_call: TRBV6-6
cdr3_aa: CASSPNPGTSGRARSYEQYF

j_call: TRBJ1-1
v_call: TRBV7-9
cdr3_aa: CASSLPGQGQAFF

j_call: TRBJ1-3
v_call: TRBV7-9
cdr3_aa: CASSLRLMANAGNTIYF

j_call: TRBJ2-3
v_call: TRBV24-1
cdr3_aa: CATSDTPGFSDTQYF

j_call: TRBJ1-2
v_call: TRBV6-5
cdr3_aa: CASSPQTGTFYGYTF

j_call: TRBJ1-4
v_call: TRBV18
cdr3_aa: CASSIQGPGDEKLFF

j_call: TRBJ2-3
v_call: TRBV2
cdr3_aa: CASSAGTSGSYADTQYF

j_call: TRBJ1-3
v_call: TRBV19
cdr3_aa: CASSTRQRSSGNTIYF

j_call: TRBJ2-7
v_call: TRBV3-1/TRBV3-2
cdr3_aa: CASSRKPSGSPPYEQYF

j_call: TRBJ1-2
v_call: TRBV18
cdr3_aa: CASSPPRSGVFLYGYTF

j_call: TRBJ1-2
v_call: TRBV27
cdr3_aa: CARNPDRTSWGYTF

j_call: TRBJ1-1
v_call: TRBV30
cdr3_aa: CAWRQANTEAFF

j_call: TRBJ2-3
v_call: TRBV4-2
cdr3_aa: CASSQSLGTSGSRTDTQYF

j_call: TRBJ1-3
v_call: TRBV11-3
cdr3_aa: CASSLGGWNTIYF

j_call: TRBJ1-2
v_call: TRBV6-2/TRBV6-3
cdr3_aa: CASSYLPDRRDGYTF

j_call: TRBJ1-6
v_call: TRBV2
cdr3_aa: CASSGLLIVSPLHF

j_call: TRBJ2-7
v_call: TRBV6-5
cdr3_aa: CASSYSRTSYEQYF

j_call: TRBJ2-3
v_call: TRBV10-3
cdr3_aa: CASSTKRGSTGTDTQYF

j_call: TRBJ1-1
v_call: TRBV19
cdr3_aa: CASSITQGQAFF

j_call: TRBJ2-3
v_call: TRBV5-4
cdr3_aa: CASSRRYSGRAPDTQYF

j_call: TRBJ2-7
v_call: TRBV6-5
cdr3_aa: CASSPTRRRGSEQYF

j_call: TRBJ1-4
v_call: TRBV7-2
cdr3_aa: CASSSRGQATSNEKLFF

j_call: TRBJ1-1
v_call: TRBV7-9
cdr3_aa: CASSLTDMNTEAFF

j_call: TRBJ2-1
v_call: TRBV3-1/TRBV3-2
cdr3_aa: CASSQITSGVSEQFF

j_call: TRBJ1-3
v_call: TRBV9
cdr3_aa: CASSSIGTGARSGNTIYF

j_call: TRBJ2-1
v_call: TRBV9
cdr3_aa: CASSVGLETYNEQFF

j_call: TRBJ2-2
v_call: TRBV28
cdr3_aa: CASSLRGRGTGELFF

j_call: TRBJ2-7
v_call: TRBV30
cdr3_aa: CAWSEDRGDEQYF

j_call: TRBJ1-5
v_call: TRBV7-2
cdr3_aa: CASSIDRGGNQPQHF

j_call: TRBJ2-7
v_call: TRBV12-3/TRBV12-4
cdr3_aa: CASSLLAASEQYF

j_call: TRBJ1-2
v_call: TRBV6-6
cdr3_aa: CASSNRGDYGYTF

j_call: TRBJ2-5
v_call: TRBV7-3
cdr3_aa: CASSLGGVDAETQYF